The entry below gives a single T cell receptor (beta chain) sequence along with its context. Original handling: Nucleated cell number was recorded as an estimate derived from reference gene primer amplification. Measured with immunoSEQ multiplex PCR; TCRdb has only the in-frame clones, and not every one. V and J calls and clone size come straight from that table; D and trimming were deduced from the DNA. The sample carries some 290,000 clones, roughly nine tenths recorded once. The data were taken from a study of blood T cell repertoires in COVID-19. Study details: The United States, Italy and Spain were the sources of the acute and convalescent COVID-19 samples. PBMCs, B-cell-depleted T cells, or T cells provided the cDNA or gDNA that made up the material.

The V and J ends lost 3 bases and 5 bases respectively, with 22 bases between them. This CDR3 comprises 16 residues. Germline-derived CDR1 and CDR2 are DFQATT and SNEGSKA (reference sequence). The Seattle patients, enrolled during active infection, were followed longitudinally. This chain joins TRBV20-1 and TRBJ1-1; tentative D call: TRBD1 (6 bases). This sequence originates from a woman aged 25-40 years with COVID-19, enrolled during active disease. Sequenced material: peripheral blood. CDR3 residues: CSASGGKGWNPTEAFF. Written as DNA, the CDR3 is TGCAGTGCTAGTGGGGGCAAGGGCTGGAACCCGACTGAAGCTTTCTTT.